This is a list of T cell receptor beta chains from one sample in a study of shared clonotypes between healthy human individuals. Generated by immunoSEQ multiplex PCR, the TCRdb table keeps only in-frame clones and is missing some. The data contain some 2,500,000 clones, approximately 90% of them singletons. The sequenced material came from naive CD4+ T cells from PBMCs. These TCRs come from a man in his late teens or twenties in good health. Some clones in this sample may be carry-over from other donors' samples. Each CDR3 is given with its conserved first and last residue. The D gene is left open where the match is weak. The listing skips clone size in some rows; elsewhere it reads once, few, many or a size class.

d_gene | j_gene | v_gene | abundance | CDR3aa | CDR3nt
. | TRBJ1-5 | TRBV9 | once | CASSVDGWVSNQPQHF | TGTGCCAGCAGCGTAGATGGGTGGGTAAGCAATCAGCCCCAGCATTTT
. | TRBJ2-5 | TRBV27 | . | CASSHRYQETQYF | TGTGCCAGCAGTCACAGGTATCAAGAGACCCAGTACTTC
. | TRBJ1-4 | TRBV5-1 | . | CASSLAGVNEKLFF | TGCGCCAGCAGCTTGGCAGGGGTGAATGAAAAACTGTTTTTT
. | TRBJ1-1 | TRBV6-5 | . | CATETERIAFF | TGTGCCACAGAAACCGAGCGTATAGCTTTCTTT
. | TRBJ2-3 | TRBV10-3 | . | CAISEFTEIRDTQYF | TGTGCCATCAGTGAGTTTACCGAAATAAGGGATACGCAGTATTTT
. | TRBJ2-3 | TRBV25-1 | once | CASSVQGTDTQYF | TGTGCCAGCAGTGTCCAGGGCACAGATACGCAGTATTTT
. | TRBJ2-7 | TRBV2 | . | CASSEPGEQYF | TGTGCCAGCAGTGAACCGGGTGAGCAGTACTTC
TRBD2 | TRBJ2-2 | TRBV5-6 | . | CASSLGLATITGELFF | TGTGCCAGCAGCTTGGGACTAGCGACCATCACCGGGGAGCTGTTTTTT
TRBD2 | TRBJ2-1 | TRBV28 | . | CASLGLAGTNEQFF | TGTGCCAGCTTGGGACTAGCGGGTACCAATGAGCAGTTCTTC
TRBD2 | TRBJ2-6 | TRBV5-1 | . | CASSPAGAGANVLTF | TGCGCCAGCAGCCCGGCGGGAGCTGGGGCCAACGTCCTGACTTTC